This T cell receptor (beta chain) was documented in a study of CD8 T cells in ankylosing spondylitis. TCRdb re-derived calls from the 5' RACE reads in MiXCR, one entry per CDR3 protein. Of approximately 350,000 distinct CDR3 sequences listed, more than 20% are singletons. On this clonotype itself: Its matching antigen is unknown.

The CDR3 is made up of 16 amino acids. Trimming cost V 0 bases and J 7 bases; bases outside gene matches: 8. Germline V gene lookup returns CDR1 MNHEY and CDR2 SVGAGI. Study-level findings and limits: There was reportedly significant enrichment of clones that were disease-linked in matched ankylosing spondylitis synovial fluid.

The source is a male donor with ankylosing spondylitis or in good health (not recorded which). The sample consisted of blood, either unsorted or a sorted T cell fraction (not recorded which). V and J are TRBV6-5 and TRBJ2-1, with 8 nucleotides matching TRBD1. The CDR3 DNA reads TGTGCCAGCAGTTACTCATCCTGGACAGGGCTAAATGAGCAGTTCTTC. This translates into CASSYSSWTGLNEQFF.